These 25 T cell receptor beta chains were all obtained from the same sample, sequenced in a study of OX40 agonist ivuxolimab in advanced cancers. Clones were sequenced by immunoSEQ multiplex PCR, and TCRdb holds only the in-frame ones, with some missing. This table holds approximately 130,000 clones, approximately 94% found once. The input for sequencing was CD4+ or CD8+ T cells sorted from blood, taken in a trial of the OX40 agonist ivuxolimab. These receptors all come from an adult with an advanced solid tumor such as melanoma, head and neck, liver or kidney cancer.

The genes are TRBV11-3 and TRBJ2-2; D may be TRBD1 or TRBD2 (5 bases each). This CDR3 spans 15 amino acids. V was pared by 1 base and J by 6 bases, with 12 bases between. From germline, CDR1 is SGHNT and CDR2 YENEEA. DNA for the CDR3: TGTGCCAGCAGCTTAGGAGGGGTCCCCCCCGGGGAGCTGTTTTTT. It specifies CASSLGGVPPGELFF. The whole variable domain, remainder taken from reference TRBV11-3 and TRBJ2-2, is EAGVVQSPRYKIIEKKQPVAFWCNPISGHNTLYWYLQNLGQGPELLIRYENEEAVDDSQLPKDRFSAERLKGVDSTLKIQPAELGDSAVYLCASSLGGVPPGELFFGEGSRLTVL.

The J gene is TRBJ1-1, the V gene TRBV29-1; the D gene is possibly TRBD1 (6 bases). V was shortened by 5 bases and J by 0 bases, with 10 bases between the two germline ends. Looked up from germline, CDR1 is SQVTM and CDR2 is ANQGSEA. This CDR3 contains 13 residues. This CDR3 is CSVHGQMNTEAFF. CDR3 nucleotides: TGCAGCGTTCACGGACAGATGAACACTGAAGCTTTCTTT.

V gene TRBV6-1 combines with J gene TRBJ2-1; 14 bases are a match to TRBD2. Trimming took 2 bases from V and 3 from J; bases not matched to a gene: 12. CDR3 length: 20 residues. Germline assignment: CDR1 MNHNS and CDR2 SASEGT. CDR3 bases: TGTGCCAGCAGTGAACAGCCTGGGACTAGCGGGGGCTCCCTCTACAATGAGCAGTTCTTC. This codes for CASSEQPGTSGGSLYNEQFF.

V and J are TRBV19 and TRBJ2-2; 8 bases align to TRBD2. Germline-derived CDR1 and CDR2 are LNHDA and SQIVND (reference sequence). There are 16 residues in the CDR3. With 4 bases clipped from V and 3 bases from J, the junction kept 7 bases outside the gene matches. CDR3 DNA: TGTGCCAGTAGTAAGGTAGCGGGATCGGACACCGGGGAGCTGTTTTTT. Translating gives CASSKVAGSDTGELFF.

The chain has TRBV5-6 and TRBJ1-2; 7 nucleotides match TRBD1. The CDR3 length is 15 residues. V lost 0 bases, J lost 2 bases, and 4 bases stayed unmatched. Germline-derived CDR1 and CDR2 are SGHDT and YYEEEE. The CDR3 sequence is CASSLGGGENYGYTF. CDR3 nucleotides: TGTGCCAGCAGCTTGGGAGGGGGCGAAAACTATGGCTACACCTTC.

The chain recombines TRBV5-1 with TRBJ2-7; D is unclear. CDR1 is SGHRS, CDR2 YFSETQ, per germline. The V end was cut by 3 bases, the J end by 2 bases, with 9 bases between. The CDR3 runs to 13 residues. Here the CDR3 reads CASSSRGAYEQYF. The CDR3 DNA reads as TGCGCCAGCAGCTCTCGTGGCGCCTACGAGCAGTACTTC.

The chain combines TRBV18 with TRBJ1-4; D gene unclear. The CDR3 is 13 residues long. V was pared by 0 bases and J by 7 bases, with 6 bases between. Germline CDR1 KGHSH, CDR2 LQKENI. Here the CDR3 reads CASSPPAVEKLFF. The CDR3 DNA is TGTGCCAGCTCACCACCGGCAGTTGAAAAACTGTTTTTT.

The genes are TRBV4-1 and TRBJ1-2; D is ambiguous. The germline gives CDR1 MGHRA, CDR2 YSYEKL. V dropped 5 bases and J dropped 1 base, with 11 bases sitting between them. This CDR3 region has 14 residues. CDR3 amino acids: CASSLPGSNYGYTF. For the CDR3, the DNA is TGCGCCAGCAGCTTACCTGGGAGTAACTATGGCTACACCTTC.

This rearrangement joins TRBV7-2 to TRBJ2-5; D unclear. Trimming removed 0 bases at V and 5 bases at J, with 10 bases between. The CDR3 is made up of 14 amino acids. Germline CDR1 reads SGHTA; CDR2 reads FQGNSA. The CDR3 nucleotides read TGTGCCAGCAGCTTAGCAGCCTCGTTGGAGACCCAGTACTTC. Encoded protein: CASSLAASLETQYF.

The gene calls are TRBV2 and TRBJ2-3; 12 bases align to TRBD2. Germline CDR1 and CDR2: SNHLY and FYNNEI. The length of the CDR3 is 17 residues. Germline trimming cut 6 bases from V and 3 bases from J; bases unmatched to any gene: 10. CDR3 sequence reads: CASSPREGTSGTDTQYF. CDR3 nucleotides: TGTGCCAGCAGCCCACGAGAGGGGACTAGCGGGACAGATACGCAGTATTTT.

The gene calls are TRBV6-6 and TRBJ1-2, with D unclear. V lost 8 bases, J lost 4 bases, and 11 bases lay in between. Germline V gene lookup returns CDR1 MNHNY and CDR2 SVGAGI (reference sequence). The CDR3 consists of 12 residues. CDR3 protein: CASLTLGYGYTF. The CDR3 coding sequence is TGTGCCAGCCTAACTTTGGGCTATGGCTACACCTTC.

The V call is TRBV18, the J call TRBJ1-4, with unresolved D. CDR1 and CDR2 (germline): KGHSH, LQKENI. This CDR3 is built from 13 residues. The V end lost 3 bases, the J end lost 8 bases, and 10 bases lay between the germline ends. The CDR3 DNA follows: TGTGCCAGCTCACCCTCAGTGGGAGAAAAACTGTTTTTT. Its translation is CASSPSVGEKLFF.

The chain employs TRBV5-1 and TRBJ1-1; D unresolved. V was pared by 0 bases and J by 0 bases, with 15 bases between. Germline V gene sequence: CDR1 SGHRS, CDR2 YFSETQ. This CDR3 has 17 residues. CDR3 residues: CASSLAISVSMNTEAFF. In nucleotides, the CDR3 is TGCGCCAGCAGCTTGGCCATTTCAGTATCGATGAACACTGAAGCTTTCTTT.

V is TRBV4-3 and J is TRBJ1-5; the D gene is possibly TRBD1 (6 bases). CDR1 LGHNA and CDR2 YSLEER come from the germline V gene. The ends were cut back, 0 bases at V and 5 bases at J, with 11 bases in the middle. This CDR3 spans 15 amino acids. CDR3 in amino acids: CASSQDGGLHQPQHF. The CDR3 region has the DNA TGCGCCAGCAGCCAAGATGGGGGCTTACATCAGCCCCAGCATTTT.

V is TRBV11-3 and J is TRBJ2-1; no reliable D call. Trimming shortened V by 3 bases and J by 1 base, and 4 bases separated the two germline ends. The CDR3 consists of 13 residues. Germline V CDR1 and CDR2: SGHNT, YENEEA. This CDR3 is CASSFFSYNEQFF. Written as DNA, the CDR3 is TGTGCCAGCAGCTTCTTTTCCTACAATGAGCAGTTCTTC.

J is TRBJ1-2 and V is TRBV6-1; 7 nucleotides agree with TRBD1. The CDR3 spans 13 residues. V gave up 5 bases and J gave up 2 bases; unmatched junction bases: 2. In germline, CDR1 is MNHNS, CDR2 SASEGT. CDR3 sequence reads: CASSLGQNYGYTF. DNA for the CDR3: TGTGCCAGCAGTCTGGGACAGAACTATGGCTACACCTTC.

The rearrangement uses TRBV7-1 and TRBJ2-2; 7 nucleotides align to TRBD1. TRBV7-1 is sorted into the ORF group, with uncertain function. V lost 4 bases to trimming and J lost 2 bases; unmatched junction nucleotides: 1. This CDR3 comprises 14 residues. This CDR3 reads CASSWDRNTGELFF. DNA for the CDR3: TGTGCCAGCAGCTGGGACAGAAACACCGGGGAGCTGTTTTTT.

The chain is built from TRBV15 and TRBJ2-2; D remains unclear. This CDR3 region has 14 residues. The germline CDR1 and CDR2 sequences are LNHNV and YYDKDF (reference sequence). With 4 bases removed from V and 2 bases from J, the gap between germline ends came to 8 bases. The CDR3 reads CATSKQLNTGELFF. CDR3 nucleotides: TGTGCCACCAGCAAACAACTAAACACCGGGGAGCTGTTTTTT.

Note on this clone: Other DNA sequences in this sample translate to the same CDR3. This chain uses TRBV5-1 with TRBJ2-1; D is perhaps TRBD1 (5 bases). The V and J ends lost 3 bases and 10 bases respectively, with 8 bases between them. The CDR3 is 11 amino acids. Germline V gene data show CDR1 as SGHRS and CDR2 as YFSETQ. The CDR3 reads CASSSQGEQFF. For the CDR3, the DNA is TGCGCCAGCAGCTCGCAGGGCGAGCAGTTCTTC.

This rearrangement joins TRBV14 to TRBJ2-5, with 9 bases identical to TRBD2. The CDR3 is made up of 16 amino acids. Unmatched junction bases numbered 7, after V lost 4 bases and J lost 1 base. Germline values: CDR1 SGHDN, CDR2 FVKESK. The CDR3: CASSPLLTSGQETQYF. Here the CDR3 DNA reads TGTGCCAGCAGCCCTCTACTGACTAGCGGCCAAGAGACCCAGTACTTC.

This clone was seen once. This chain joins TRBV7-2 and TRBJ2-5; 8 nucleotides agree with TRBD1. With V trimmed by 5 bases and J by 7 bases, 12 bases remained unmatched. CDR1 SGHTA and CDR2 FQGNSA come from the germline V gene. This CDR3 region has 15 residues. CDR3 residues: CASSPQGQGRGTQYF. Written as DNA, the CDR3 is TGTGCCAGCAGCCCCCAAGGACAGGGTAGGGGGACCCAGTACTTC.

This rearrangement joins TRBV6-4 to TRBJ2-7, with D perhaps being TRBD1 or TRBD2 (5 bases each). Germline V gene lookup returns CDR1 MRHNA and CDR2 SNTAGT. Deletions cut 10 bases from V and 0 bases from J, with 19 bases between. This CDR3 has 15 amino acids. The DNA of the CDR3 is TGTGCCACCGAGGACCCGGGGCTGAGCTCCTACGAGCAGTACTTC. Protein product: CATEDPGLSSYEQYF.

The chain is built from TRBV28 and TRBJ1-6; D remains ambiguous. This CDR3 has 12 amino acids. The V and J ends lost 6 bases and 7 bases respectively, with 7 bases between them. Germline assignment: CDR1 MDHEN and CDR2 SYDVKM. This chain's CDR3 is CASRGYNSPLHF. The CDR3 nucleotides are TGTGCCAGCAGGGGGTACAATTCACCCCTCCACTTT.

V usage is TRBV6-6 and J usage is TRBJ1-1; the D is unclear. The CDR3 sequence is 14 residues long. CDR1 and CDR2 (germline): MNHNY, SVGAGI (reference sequence). The V gene lost 0 bases and the J gene lost 4 bases, with 9 bases spanning the gap. The CDR3 loop is CASSYSRSGTEAFF. CDR3 bases: TGTGCCAGCAGTTACTCGAGGTCGGGCACTGAAGCTTTCTTT.

The chain employs TRBV5-5 and TRBJ1-2; TRBD1 aligns across 8 bases. Germline loops: CDR1 SGHKS, CDR2 YYEKEE (reference sequence). The CDR3 is made up of 15 amino acids. The junction had 5 bases not matched to a gene; V was cut back by 0 bases and J by 4 bases. Here the CDR3 reads CASSLGTGSPYGYTF. As DNA, the CDR3 is TGTGCCAGCAGCTTGGGGACAGGGAGTCCCTATGGCTACACCTTC.